This T cell receptor (beta chain) was profiled in a study of blood T cells in healthy people across ages. Note on this clonotype: The antigen is undetermined.

Study findings and constraints: Long-lived donors exceeded aged donors in naive CD4+ cells and diversity.

The second PCR ran roughly 6 to 12 cycles with a sample-barcoded 5' primer and J-beta primers. TCRdb recomputed calls from the 5' RACE reads with MiXCR, one row per CDR3 protein. The table records approximately 850,000 distinct CDR3 sequences, roughly 44% of them present only once. This TCR was recovered from a man aged 60-69 years in good health. The sequenced sample was blood.

The CDR3, as DNA: TGTGCCAGCAATTTTGCGGGGGGCCAAGAGACCCAGTACTTC. Translated: CASNFAGGQETQYF. The chain joins TRBV6-5 to TRBJ2-5, with 8 bases matching TRBD2. The V gene end was trimmed by 7 bases and the J gene end by 1 base; junction bases not matched to a gene: 5. The germline gives CDR1 MNHEY, CDR2 SVGAGI. This CDR3 is built from 14 residues.